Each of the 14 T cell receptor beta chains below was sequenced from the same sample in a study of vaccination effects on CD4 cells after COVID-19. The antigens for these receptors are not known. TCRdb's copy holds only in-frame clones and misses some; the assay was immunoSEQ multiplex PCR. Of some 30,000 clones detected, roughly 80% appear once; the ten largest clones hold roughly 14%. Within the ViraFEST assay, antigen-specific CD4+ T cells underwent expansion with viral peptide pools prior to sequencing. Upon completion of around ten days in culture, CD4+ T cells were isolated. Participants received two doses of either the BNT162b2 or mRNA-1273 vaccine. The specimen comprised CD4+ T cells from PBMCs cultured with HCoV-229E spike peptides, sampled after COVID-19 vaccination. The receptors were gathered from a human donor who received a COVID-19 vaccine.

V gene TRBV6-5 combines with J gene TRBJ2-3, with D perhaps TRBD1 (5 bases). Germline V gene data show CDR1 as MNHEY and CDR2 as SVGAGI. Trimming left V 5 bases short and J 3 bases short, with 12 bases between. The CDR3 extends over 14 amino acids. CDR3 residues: CASSTQDTTDTQYF. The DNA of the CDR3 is TGTGCCAGCAGTACACAGGACACAACAGATACGCAGTATTTT.

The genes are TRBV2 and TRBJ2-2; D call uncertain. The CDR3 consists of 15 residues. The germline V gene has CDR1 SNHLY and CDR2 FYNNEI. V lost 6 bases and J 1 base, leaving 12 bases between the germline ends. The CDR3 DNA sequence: TGTGCCAGCAGAATCCAGAATCTGAACACCGGGGAGCTGTTTTTT. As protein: CASRIQNLNTGELFF. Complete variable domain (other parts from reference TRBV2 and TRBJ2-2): EPEVTQTPSHQVTQMGQEVILRCVPISNHLYFYWYRQILGQKVEFLVSFYNNEISEKSEIFDDQFSVERPDGSNFTLKIRSTKLEDSAMYFCASRIQNLNTGELFFGEGSRLTVL.

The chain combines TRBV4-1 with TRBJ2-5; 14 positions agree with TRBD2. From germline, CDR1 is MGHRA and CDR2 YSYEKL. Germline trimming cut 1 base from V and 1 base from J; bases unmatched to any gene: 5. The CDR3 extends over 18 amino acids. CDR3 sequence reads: CASSQGRGLAGVQETQYF. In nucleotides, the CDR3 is TGCGCCAGCAGCCAAGGAAGGGGACTAGCGGGGGTCCAAGAGACCCAGTACTTC.

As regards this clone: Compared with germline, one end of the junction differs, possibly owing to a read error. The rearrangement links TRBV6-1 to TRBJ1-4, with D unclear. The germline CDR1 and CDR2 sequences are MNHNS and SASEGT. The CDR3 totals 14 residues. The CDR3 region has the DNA TGTGCCAGCATTGAACCGGGTTCTAGTGAAAAACTGTTTTTT. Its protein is CASIEPGSSEKLFF.

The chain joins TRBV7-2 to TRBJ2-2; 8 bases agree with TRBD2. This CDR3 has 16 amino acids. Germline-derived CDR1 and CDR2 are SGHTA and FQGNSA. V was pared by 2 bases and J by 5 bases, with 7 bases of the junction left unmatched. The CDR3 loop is CASSLWSGGGTGELFF. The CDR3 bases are TGTGCCAGCAGCTTATGGAGCGGGGGAGGTACCGGGGAGCTGTTTTTT. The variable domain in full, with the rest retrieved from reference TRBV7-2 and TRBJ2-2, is GAGVSQSPSNKVTEKGKDVELRCDPISGHTALYWYRQSLGQGLEFLIYFQGNSAPDKSGLPSDRFSAERTGGSVSTLTIQRTQQEDSAVYLCASSLWSGGGTGELFFGEGSRLTVL.

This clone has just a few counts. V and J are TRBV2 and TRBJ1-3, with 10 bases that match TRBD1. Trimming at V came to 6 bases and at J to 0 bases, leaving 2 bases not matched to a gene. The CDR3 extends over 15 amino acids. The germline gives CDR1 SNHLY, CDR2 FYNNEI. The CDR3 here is CASRGQGGSGNTIYF. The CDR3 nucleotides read TGTGCCAGCAGAGGACAGGGGGGCTCTGGAAACACCATATATTTT.

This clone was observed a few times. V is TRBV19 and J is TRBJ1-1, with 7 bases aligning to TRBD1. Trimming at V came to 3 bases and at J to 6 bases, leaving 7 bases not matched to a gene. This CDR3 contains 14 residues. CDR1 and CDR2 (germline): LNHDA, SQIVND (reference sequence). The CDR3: CASSMDRMMAEAFF. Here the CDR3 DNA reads TGTGCCAGTAGTATGGACAGGATGATGGCTGAAGCTTTCTTT.

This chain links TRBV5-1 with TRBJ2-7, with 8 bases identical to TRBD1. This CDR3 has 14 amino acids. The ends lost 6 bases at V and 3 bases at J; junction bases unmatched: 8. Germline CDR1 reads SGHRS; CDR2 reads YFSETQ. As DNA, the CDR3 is TGCGCCAGCACCCCCACAGGGGGGAACTACGAGCAGTACTTC. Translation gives CASTPTGGNYEQYF. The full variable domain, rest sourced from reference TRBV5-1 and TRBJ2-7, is KAGVTQTPRYLIKTRGQQVTLSCSPISGHRSVSWYQQTPGQGLQFLFEYFSETQRNKGNFPGRFSGRQFSNSRSEMNVSTLELGDSALYLCASTPTGGNYEQYFGPGTRLTVT.

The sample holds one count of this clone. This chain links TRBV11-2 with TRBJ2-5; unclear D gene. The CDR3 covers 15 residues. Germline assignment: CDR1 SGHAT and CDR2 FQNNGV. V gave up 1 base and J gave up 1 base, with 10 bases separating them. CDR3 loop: CASSLGGTTQETQYF. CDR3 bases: TGTGCCAGCAGCTTAGGTGGAACGACCCAAGAGACCCAGTACTTC.

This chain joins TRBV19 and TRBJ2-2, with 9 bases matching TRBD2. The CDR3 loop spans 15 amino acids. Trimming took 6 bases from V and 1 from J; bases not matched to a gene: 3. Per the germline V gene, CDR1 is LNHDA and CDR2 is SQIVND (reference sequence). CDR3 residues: CASSPSGENTGELFF. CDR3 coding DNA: TGTGCCAGTAGCCCTAGCGGGGAGAACACCGGGGAGCTGTTTTTT.

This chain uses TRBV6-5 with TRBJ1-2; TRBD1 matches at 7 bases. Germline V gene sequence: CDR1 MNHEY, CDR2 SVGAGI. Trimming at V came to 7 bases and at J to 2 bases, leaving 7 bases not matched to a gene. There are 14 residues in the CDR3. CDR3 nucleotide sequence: TGTGCCAGCATGACCCTGACAGGGAACTATGGCTACACCTTC. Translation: CASMTLTGNYGYTF.

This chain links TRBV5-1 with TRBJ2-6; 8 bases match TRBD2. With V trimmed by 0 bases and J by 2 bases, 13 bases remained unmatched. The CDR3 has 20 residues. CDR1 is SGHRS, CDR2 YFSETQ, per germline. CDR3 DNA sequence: TGCGCCAGCAGCTTGGCGGGAGGGGCGACTATTGGCCCTGGGGCCAACGTCCTGACTTTC. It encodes CASSLAGGATIGPGANVLTF. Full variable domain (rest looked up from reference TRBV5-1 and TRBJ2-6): KAGVTQTPRYLIKTRGQQVTLSCSPISGHRSVSWYQQTPGQGLQFLFEYFSETQRNKGNFPGRFSGRQFSNSRSEMNVSTLELGDSALYLCASSLAGGATIGPGANVLTFGAGSRLTVL.

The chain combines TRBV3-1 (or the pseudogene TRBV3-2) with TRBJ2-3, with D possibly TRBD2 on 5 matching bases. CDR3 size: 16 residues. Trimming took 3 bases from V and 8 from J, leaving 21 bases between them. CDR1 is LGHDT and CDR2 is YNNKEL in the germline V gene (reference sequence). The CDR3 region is CASSHQYQTPRGTQYF. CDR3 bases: TGTGCCAGCAGCCACCAATATCAGACTCCCCGGGGTACGCAGTATTTT.

The DNA for the CDR3 is TGTGCCAGCAGTTTAGGGTACACTGAAGCTTTCTTT. It specifies CASSLGYTEAFF. This chain joins TRBV12-3 or TRBV12-4 and TRBJ1-1; no reliable D call. The CDR3 loop spans 12 amino acids. Trimming stripped 1 base from V and 3 bases from J, with 3 bases between.